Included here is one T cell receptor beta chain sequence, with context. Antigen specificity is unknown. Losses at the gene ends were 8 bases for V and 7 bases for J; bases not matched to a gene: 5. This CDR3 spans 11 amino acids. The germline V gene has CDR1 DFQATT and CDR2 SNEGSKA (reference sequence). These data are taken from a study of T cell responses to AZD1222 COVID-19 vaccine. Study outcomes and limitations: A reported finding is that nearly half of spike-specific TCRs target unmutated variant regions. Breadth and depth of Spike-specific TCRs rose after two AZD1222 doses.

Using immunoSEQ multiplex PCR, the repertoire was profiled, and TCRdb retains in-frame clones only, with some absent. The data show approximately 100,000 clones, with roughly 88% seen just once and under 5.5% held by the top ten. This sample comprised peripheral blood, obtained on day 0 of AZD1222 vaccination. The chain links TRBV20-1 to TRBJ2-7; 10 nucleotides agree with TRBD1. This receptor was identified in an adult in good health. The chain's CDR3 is CSPGQGNEQYF. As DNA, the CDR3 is TGCAGTCCGGGACAGGGGAATGAGCAGTACTTC.